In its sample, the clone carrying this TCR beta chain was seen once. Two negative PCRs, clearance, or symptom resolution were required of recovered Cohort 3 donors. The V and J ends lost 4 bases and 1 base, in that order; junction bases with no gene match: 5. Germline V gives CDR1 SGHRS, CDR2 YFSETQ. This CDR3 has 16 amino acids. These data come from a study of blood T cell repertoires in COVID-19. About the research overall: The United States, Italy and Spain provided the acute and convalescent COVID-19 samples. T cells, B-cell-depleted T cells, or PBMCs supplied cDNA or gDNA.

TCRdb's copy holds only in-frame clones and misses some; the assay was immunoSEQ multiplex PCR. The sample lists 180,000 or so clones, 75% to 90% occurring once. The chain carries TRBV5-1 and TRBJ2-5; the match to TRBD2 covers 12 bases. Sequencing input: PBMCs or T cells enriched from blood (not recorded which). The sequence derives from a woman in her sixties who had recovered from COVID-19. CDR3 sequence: CASSIGLAGFQETQYF. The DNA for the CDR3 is TGCGCCAGCAGCATCGGACTAGCGGGATTCCAAGAGACCCAGTACTTC.